A selection of T cell receptor beta chains follows, all from one sample in a study of blood T cell repertoires in COVID-19. Produced via immunoSEQ multiplex PCR; TCRdb's table is partial and in-frame only. The sample consists of about 89,000 clones, 80% of them appearing once. Source material: peripheral blood. These receptors all come from a woman older than 75 with acute or convalescent COVID-19. Each CDR3 is given without its conserved first and last residue. Each record gives: J gene, V gene, clone size, CDR3 protein. Clone size is stated in some rows and not others, as once, few, many or a class when expanded.

j_call: TRBJ2-2; v_call: TRBV21-1; clone_size: few; cdr3_aa: ASSKDHFRDRATGELF
j_call: TRBJ2-3; v_call: TRBV21-1; clone_size: NA; cdr3_aa: ASSKEGLQGATDTQY
j_call: TRBJ2-7; v_call: TRBV2; clone_size: once; cdr3_aa: ASSEYRAPSYEQY
j_call: TRBJ2-5; v_call: TRBV2; clone_size: NA; cdr3_aa: ASSGRDRQETQY
j_call: TRBJ2-3; v_call: TRBV10-3; clone_size: few; cdr3_aa: AIKEGRTDTQY
j_call: TRBJ1-2; v_call: TRBV11-2; clone_size: NA; cdr3_aa: ASSLGSDYGYT
j_call: TRBJ2-4; v_call: TRBV18; clone_size: NA; cdr3_aa: ASSPTSGAGLRVWAKNIQY
j_call: TRBJ1-4; v_call: TRBV5-5; clone_size: few; cdr3_aa: ASSPPQGAYNEKLF
j_call: TRBJ2-7; v_call: TRBV7-8; clone_size: NA; cdr3_aa: ASSPQRAPYEQY
j_call: TRBJ1-6; v_call: TRBV5-1; clone_size: NA; cdr3_aa: ASSLDIGRRDPPLH
j_call: TRBJ1-5; v_call: TRBV2; clone_size: NA; cdr3_aa: ASSRGQNNQPQH
j_call: TRBJ1-3; v_call: TRBV28; clone_size: few; cdr3_aa: ASSSGNTIY
j_call: TRBJ1-1; v_call: TRBV27; clone_size: once; cdr3_aa: ASASRGRAF
j_call: TRBJ2-3; v_call: TRBV24-1; clone_size: NA; cdr3_aa: ATSYSGGETDTQY
j_call: TRBJ2-7; v_call: TRBV10-3; clone_size: NA; cdr3_aa: AISEYPPGAGGEQY
j_call: TRBJ2-5; v_call: TRBV7-2; clone_size: NA; cdr3_aa: ASSLDLAGGPTQY
j_call: TRBJ2-2; v_call: TRBV7-9; clone_size: NA; cdr3_aa: ASSLALAVMNAGELF
j_call: TRBJ2-4; v_call: TRBV7-8; clone_size: few; cdr3_aa: ASSLVGGWGTKNIQY
j_call: TRBJ1-1; v_call: TRBV7-9; clone_size: few; cdr3_aa: ASSLGGQRYTEAF
j_call: TRBJ2-7; v_call: TRBV7-3; clone_size: NA; cdr3_aa: ASSPTDRGVHEQY
j_call: TRBJ2-7; v_call: TRBV5-5; clone_size: NA; cdr3_aa: ASSLTGVWSYEQY
j_call: TRBJ2-1; v_call: TRBV5-1; clone_size: once; cdr3_aa: ASSLVPGEDNEQF
j_call: TRBJ2-5; v_call: TRBV29-1; clone_size: NA; cdr3_aa: SVDPGIQETQY
j_call: TRBJ2-5; v_call: TRBV5-1; clone_size: few; cdr3_aa: ASSSQTGIQETQY
j_call: TRBJ1-4; v_call: TRBV6-6; clone_size: NA; cdr3_aa: ASTPAGDEKLF
j_call: TRBJ1-5; v_call: TRBV5-5; clone_size: few; cdr3_aa: ASSLSGQPQH